This T cell receptor (beta chain) emerged from a study of T cell responses to AZD1222 COVID-19 vaccine. Deletions cut 0 bases from V and 0 bases from J, with 12 bases between. The CDR3 has 16 residues. In germline, CDR1 is SGHRS, CDR2 YFSETQ. Using immunoSEQ multiplex PCR, the repertoire was profiled, and TCRdb retains in-frame clones only, with some absent. Here the sample spans 86,000 or so clones, about 88% being singletons. To note about this clone: What it recognizes is unknown.

Points from the study as a whole: All repertoire sampling was performed exclusively after the peak T cell response. Possibly, clonal diversity was underestimated; donors were largely white British and included more females. Reportedly, nearly half of unique spike TCRs recognized epitopes outside B.1.351/B.1.1.7 mutations. Only a handful of AZD1222 recipients, more than five in all, had baseline seropositivity.

The rearrangement uses TRBV5-1 and TRBJ1-1; possibly TRBD1 for D (5 bases). The input for sequencing was peripheral blood, taken 28 days after the second AZD1222 dose. The origin of this receptor is an adult who received the AZD1222 COVID-19 vaccine. This CDR3 is CASSLVAGYVNTEAFF. The CDR3 bases are TGCGCCAGCAGCTTGGTTGCAGGGTACGTGAACACTGAAGCTTTCTTT.